Listed here are 30 T cell receptor beta chains from one sample, sequenced in a study of CD8+ T cells in alopecia areata. Extraction of RNA preceded its reverse transcription into cDNA, which served as the sequencing template. Assay used: immunoSEQ multiplex PCR; TCRdb lists only in-frame clones, some missing. The sample records around 200,000 clones, almost 65% being singletons. The sequencing here drew on CD4+ T cells sorted from blood, taken at week 0. The receptors stem from a human donor with alopecia areata.

This clone came up many times. The sample carries other DNA sequences with the same CDR3. The gene calls are TRBV28 and TRBJ2-3, with D unclear. Germline-derived CDR1 and CDR2 are MDHEN and SYDVKM. The V gene lost 5 bases and the J gene lost 5 bases, with 8 bases spanning the gap. This CDR3 contains 12 residues. The DNA of the CDR3 is TGTGCCAGCAGTCTACGCGGAGATACGCAGTATTTT. This sequence encodes CASSLRGDTQYF.

This sequence joins TRBV29-1 and TRBJ2-3; TRBD1 matches 7 bases. V gave up 3 bases and J gave up 3 bases; unmatched junction bases: 6. The germline gives CDR1 SQVTM, CDR2 ANQGSEA. The CDR3 consists of 14 residues. This CDR3 reads CSVDVRQGTDTQYF. In DNA form, the CDR3 reads TGCAGCGTTGACGTCCGACAGGGTACAGATACGCAGTATTTT.

This chain links TRBV4-3 with TRBJ2-2; D not certain. Germline loops: CDR1 LGHNA, CDR2 YSLEER. V gave up 1 base and J gave up 6 bases, with 9 bases separating them. This CDR3 region has 14 residues. CDR3 sequence reads: CASSQVGLAGELFF. The CDR3 coding sequence is TGCGCCAGCAGCCAAGTCGGGTTGGCCGGGGAGCTGTTTTTT.

The genes are TRBV15 and TRBJ1-1, with D uncertain. Germline assignment: CDR1 LNHNV and CDR2 YYDKDF (reference sequence). The CDR3 sequence is 12 residues long. With 6 bases removed from V and 6 bases from J, the gap between germline ends came to 11 bases. The CDR3 nucleotides read TGTGCCACCAGTGAATGGGCAGCTGAAGCTTTCTTT. It encodes CATSEWAAEAFF.

This sequence joins TRBV30 and TRBJ1-6, with TRBD1 matching over 9 bases. V lost 2 bases, J lost 7 bases, and 9 bases stayed unmatched. The germline gives CDR1 GTSNPN, CDR2 SVGIG (reference sequence). CDR3 size: 16 residues. CDR3 amino acids: CAWSTKTGGANSPLHF. The DNA of the CDR3 is TGTGCCTGGAGTACCAAAACAGGGGGCGCGAATTCACCCCTCCACTTT.

The chain has TRBV29-1 and TRBJ2-7; D might be TRBD1 (7 bases). V was clipped by 2 bases and J by 2 bases, with 19 bases between them. The CDR3 has 16 residues. Looked up from germline, CDR1 is SQVTM and CDR2 is ANQGSEA. CDR3 sequence (DNA): TGCAGCGTTGAATGGGGAGGCCAGGGGGTGACCTACGAGCAGTACTTC. Translated, it gives CSVEWGGQGVTYEQYF.

The rearrangement uses TRBV30 and TRBJ1-1; 8 bases match TRBD1. Losses at the gene ends were 4 bases for V and 4 bases for J; bases not matched to a gene: 11. The germline V gene has CDR1 GTSNPN and CDR2 SVGIG (reference sequence). This CDR3 has 15 residues. In DNA form, the CDR3 reads TGTGCCTGGACAGGGGGCCCTACTTTGGGCACTGAAGCTTTCTTT. Protein: CAWTGGPTLGTEAFF.

About this clone: Mismatch with germline at one junction end may stem from a read error. The V gene is TRBV29-1, the J gene TRBJ2-3; no definite D call. The CDR3 is 11 residues long. Germline loops: CDR1 SQVTM, CDR2 ANQGSEA. CDR3 region: CSVEVADTQYF. In DNA, the CDR3 is TGCAGCGTTGAAGTAGCAGACACGCAGTATTTT.

The gene calls are TRBV4-3 and TRBJ2-3; perhaps TRBD1 as D (5 bases). Germline CDR1 is LGHNA and CDR2 is YSLEER. This CDR3 comprises 15 residues. Trimming left V 2 bases short and J 5 bases short, with 14 bases between. In nucleotides, the CDR3 is TGCGCCAGCAGCCAATACGCCAGGGCGGAAGATACGCAGTATTTT. Translating gives CASSQYARAEDTQYF.

The chain recombines TRBV30 with TRBJ1-4, with D maybe TRBD1 (5 bases). The CDR3 runs 14 residues. V dropped 3 bases and J dropped 6 bases, with 14 bases sitting between them. Germline-derived CDR1 and CDR2 are GTSNPN and SVGIG (reference sequence). The CDR3 bases are TGTGCCTGGAGGGAGGGGCAGGGATATGAAAAACTGTTTTTT. Its translation is CAWREGQGYEKLFF.

This clone was seen a handful of times. The V gene is TRBV5-1, the J gene TRBJ1-2, with TRBD1 matching 8 bases. The CDR3 extends over 15 amino acids. The J segment lost 4 bases and the V segment lost 0 bases, leaving 5 bases of the junction unmatched. Germline CDR1 SGHRS, CDR2 YFSETQ. The CDR3 reads CASSLDATGVYGYTF. CDR3 bases: TGCGCCAGCAGCTTGGACGCGACAGGGGTCTATGGCTACACCTTC.

This rearrangement joins TRBV15 to TRBJ2-2; 8 nucleotides agree with TRBD1. V trimming: 0 bases; J trimming: 6 bases; junction bases outside the gene matches: 6. Germline CDR1 LNHNV, CDR2 YYDKDF (reference sequence). The length of the CDR3 is 16 residues. CDR3 DNA: TGTGCCACCAGCAGAGATGAGACAGGGGATTCCGGGGAGCTGTTTTTT. Protein product: CATSRDETGDSGELFF. The full variable domain, in which reference TRBV15 and TRBJ2-2 provide the parts outside the CDR3, is DAMVIQNPRYQVTQFGKPVTLSCSQTLNHNVMYWYQQKSSQAPKLLFHYYDKDFNNEADTPDNFQSRRPNTSFCFLDIRSPGLGDTAMYLCATSRDETGDSGELFFGEGSRLTVL.

In regard to this clone: This CDR3 is also generated by other DNA sequences in the sample. The chain recombines TRBV29-1 with TRBJ1-2, with TRBD1 matching over 11 bases. The CDR3 runs to 13 residues. Germline V gene sequence: CDR1 SQVTM, CDR2 ANQGSEA. Trimming cost V 6 bases and J 4 bases; bases outside gene matches: 4. The CDR3 reads CSVGTGGGYGYTF. The CDR3 region has the DNA TGCAGCGTGGGGACAGGGGGAGGCTATGGCTACACCTTC.

This clone was observed a few times. The V gene is TRBV29-1, the J gene TRBJ2-3; possible D gene TRBD1, 6 bases. This CDR3 has 14 residues. The germline CDR1 and CDR2 sequences are SQVTM and ANQGSEA. V was shortened by 1 base and J by 2 bases, with 10 bases between the two germline ends. The CDR3 nucleotides read TGCAGCGTTGAAGGAAACAGGGTCACAGATACGCAGTATTTT. It is translated as CSVEGNRVTDTQYF.

This sequence joins TRBV10-3 and TRBJ2-2, with D possibly TRBD1 on 6 matching bases. Per germline, CDR1 ENHRY and CDR2 SYGVKD. V dropped 10 bases and J dropped 4 bases, with 13 bases sitting between them. CDR3 length: 13 residues. In DNA form, the CDR3 reads TGTGCCACCAAGACAGGCGGCACCGGGGAGCTGTTTTTT. Its protein product is CATKTGGTGELFF.

J is TRBJ1-2 and V is TRBV30; the D is unclear. CDR1 and CDR2 from the germline V gene are GTSNPN and SVGIG (reference sequence). V lost 2 bases and J lost 3, with 10 bases in between. The CDR3 contains 13 residues. The CDR3 nucleotides are TGTGCCTGGAGTTTGGGAACAGACTATGGCTACACCTTC. Translating it yields CAWSLGTDYGYTF.

This clone has just a few counts. CDR3 sequence reads: CASSPQRAAGNTIYF. CDR3 in DNA: TGTGCCAGCTCACCACAGAGGGCAGCTGGAAACACCATATATTTT. This chain links TRBV18 with TRBJ1-3; the D is unclear. The CDR3 contains 15 residues. V was pared by 1 base and J by 2 bases, with 9 bases between. Germline CDR1 is KGHSH and CDR2 is LQKENI.

V usage is TRBV20-1 and J usage is TRBJ2-1; D call uncertain. CDR1 is DFQATT, CDR2 SNEGSKA, per germline (reference sequence). CDR3 length: 11 residues. The germline V and J ends were trimmed by 3 bases and 1 base, with 1 base remaining between them. The CDR3, as DNA: TGCAGTGCTAGTTCCTACAATGAGCAGTTCTTC. This translates into CSASSYNEQFF.

The rearrangement joins TRBV9 to TRBJ1-2, with no clear D. Looked up from germline, CDR1 is SGDLS and CDR2 is YYNGEE. V was trimmed by 0 bases and J by 1 base, leaving 4 bases between them. The CDR3 is made up of 13 amino acids. CDR3 DNA sequence: TGTGCCAGCAGCGTAGACAGTAACTATGGCTACACCTTC. Translating gives CASSVDSNYGYTF.

This chain links TRBV10-3 with TRBJ1-6; maybe TRBD1 (5 bases). From germline, CDR1 is ENHRY and CDR2 SYGVKD. CDR3 length equals 14 residues. V was clipped by 7 bases and J by 8 bases, with 15 bases between them. In DNA, the CDR3 is TGTGCCATCAATCGGGACTATGGGGATTCACCCCTCCACTTT. As protein: CAINRDYGDSPLHF.

V usage is TRBV29-1 and J usage is TRBJ2-3, with D hard to call. The germline V gene has CDR1 SQVTM and CDR2 ANQGSEA. CDR3 length equals 11 residues. Trimming shortened V by 5 bases and J by 4 bases, and 7 bases separated the two germline ends. CDR3 protein: CSVLSADTQYF. The CDR3, as DNA: TGCAGCGTTCTCTCCGCAGATACGCAGTATTTT.

The V and J genes are TRBV29-1 and TRBJ2-2, with D possibly called TRBD1 or TRBD2 (6 bases each). V shed 3 bases and J shed 2 bases, with 13 bases lying between them. Germline CDR1 and CDR2: SQVTM and ANQGSEA. CDR3 length: 15 amino acids. CDR3 in DNA: TGCAGCGTTGATAGAGGGGGGCTCAACACCGGGGAGCTGTTTTTT. Encoded protein: CSVDRGGLNTGELFF.

The chain has TRBV30 and TRBJ1-2; tentative D call: TRBD1 (6 bases). CDR3 length equals 13 residues. Germline values: CDR1 GTSNPN, CDR2 SVGIG (reference sequence). Trimming removed 3 bases from V and 8 bases from J, with 16 bases in between. Here the CDR3 DNA reads TGTGCCTGGAGCCCAGGGGATGTCGAGGGCTACACCTTC. The encoded protein is CAWSPGDVEGYTF.

J is TRBJ1-4 and V is TRBV30; unclear D gene. The CDR3 length is 13 residues. V lost 0 bases and J lost 3, with 5 bases in between. CDR1 and CDR2 from the germline V gene are GTSNPN and SVGIG (reference sequence). In DNA, the CDR3 is TGTGCCTGGAGTGTACAGCCTAATGAAAAACTGTTTTTT. Translating gives CAWSVQPNEKLFF.

The chain links TRBV4-3 to TRBJ1-6, with D possibly TRBD1 on 5 matching bases. This CDR3 spans 17 amino acids. The germline V gene has CDR1 LGHNA and CDR2 YSLEER. V gave up 0 bases and J gave up 7 bases, with 16 bases separating them. CDR3 residues: CASSQDLRRGRNSPLHF. The CDR3 DNA is TGCGCCAGCAGCCAAGACTTAAGGAGGGGCCGAAATTCACCCCTCCACTTT.

This clone came up many times. The chain employs TRBV29-1 and TRBJ2-1; D is perhaps TRBD2 (5 bases). The V end lost 6 bases, the J end lost 5 bases, and 14 bases lay between the germline ends. Germline V lookup: CDR1 SQVTM, CDR2 ANQGSEA. There are 13 residues in the CDR3. The CDR3 region has the DNA TGCAGCGTCGGAGGCTCCGCTAACAATGAGCAGTTCTTC. This encodes CSVGGSANNEQFF.

This clone was detected a few times. Other nucleotide sequences from this sample produce the same CDR3. The chain combines TRBV30 with TRBJ2-2, with D tentatively TRBD1 (6 bases). Germline assignment: CDR1 GTSNPN and CDR2 SVGIG (reference sequence). The CDR3 totals 13 residues. V was clipped by 3 bases and J by 1 base, with 6 bases between them. The CDR3 DNA is TGTGCCTGGAGACAGGGGAACACCGGGGAGCTGTTTTTT. Amino acid sequence: CAWRQGNTGELFF.

The chain recombines TRBV2 with TRBJ1-2; 9 positions agree with TRBD1. CDR1 SNHLY and CDR2 FYNNEI come from the germline V gene. V was clipped by 4 bases and J by 6 bases; unmatched bases: 12. This CDR3 region has 16 residues. CDR3 sequence reads: CASSGGNRGRPNGYTF. CDR3 DNA sequence: TGTGCCAGCAGTGGGGGGAACAGGGGGCGCCCCAATGGCTACACCTTC.

V usage is TRBV29-1 and J usage is TRBJ2-7, with D perhaps matching TRBD1 (6 bases). Deletions cut 5 bases from V and 3 bases from J, with 11 bases between. The germline CDR1 and CDR2 sequences are SQVTM and ANQGSEA. CDR3 length: 12 residues. DNA for the CDR3: TGCAGCGTTAAGGACAGCTTCTACGAGCAGTACTTC. Encoded protein: CSVKDSFYEQYF.

V usage is TRBV5-6 and J usage is TRBJ2-7; D remains unclear. This CDR3 contains 13 residues. CDR1 is SGHDT, CDR2 YYEEEE, per germline. With 2 bases removed from V and 3 bases from J, the gap between germline ends came to 9 bases. The CDR3 is CASSFSANYEQYF. In DNA, the CDR3 is TGTGCCAGCAGCTTCTCGGCAAACTACGAGCAGTACTTC. Filled out from reference TRBV5-6 and TRBJ2-7, the complete variable domain reads DAGVTQSPTHLIKTRGQQVTLRCSPKSGHDTVSWYQQALGQGPQFIFQYYEEEERQRGNFPDRFSGHQFPNYSSELNVNALLLGDSALYLCASSFSANYEQYFGPGTRLTVT.